These 20 T cell receptor beta chains came from one sample sequenced in a study of T cells in Graves' hyperthyroidism and ophthalmopathy. RNA transcripts were the template for amplifying TCR beta CDR3 regions. The HTBI primer set was used in a first-round RT-PCR of the TCR CDR3. TCRdb itself ran the multiplex PCR reads through MiXCR, one entry per CDR3 protein. The sample holds 400,000 to 500,000 distinct CDR3 sequences; approximately 15% are singletons and the top ten take 13%. The specimen was blood. All receptors come from a man between 18 and 35 years old with Graves' ophthalmopathy.

This clonotype was seen repeatedly, ten times or more. This chain joins TRBV27 and TRBJ1-5; D is perhaps TRBD1 (5 bases). The CDR3 has 15 amino acids. Germline CDR1 reads MNHEY; CDR2 reads SMNVEV (reference sequence). Trimming pared 3 bases from V and 3 bases from J, leaving 12 bases between. CDR3 sequence (DNA): TGTGCCAGCAGTTTTACGGGGCTGAACAATCAGCCCCAGCATTTT. It codes for CASSFTGLNNQPQHF.

This clonotype was seen repeatedly, ten times or more. V gene TRBV12-3 or TRBV12-4 combines with J gene TRBJ1-1; D is perhaps TRBD1 (6 bases). CDR3 size: 14 residues. V lost 5 bases, J lost 5 bases, and 15 bases lay in between. CDR3 coding DNA: TGTGCCAGCAGTCTCTGGGGGCGTAGGACTGAAGCTTTCTTT. It specifies CASSLWGRRTEAFF.

The chain combines TRBV7-9 with TRBJ1-4, with D maybe TRBD1 (6 bases). Germline values: CDR1 SEHNR, CDR2 FQNEAQ (reference sequence). The CDR3 totals 15 residues. The V and J ends lost 3 bases and 7 bases respectively, with 15 bases between them. This CDR3 is CASSLAGGRAEKLFF. For the CDR3, the DNA is TGTGCCAGCAGCTTGGCGGGGGGCAGAGCTGAAAAACTGTTTTTT.

This clonotype appeared many times. The V and J genes are TRBV7-8 and TRBJ1-4; no clear D. Germline V CDR1 and CDR2: SGHVS, FQNEAQ. The CDR3 extends over 15 amino acids. Trimming removed 2 bases from V and 2 bases from J, with 9 bases in between. The CDR3: CASSLFSATNEKLFF. Written as DNA, the CDR3 is TGTGCCAGCAGCTTATTTAGCGCGACTAATGAAAAACTGTTTTTT.

This clonotype was seen a handful of times. This chain links TRBV9 with TRBJ2-6; 7 nucleotides align to TRBD2. This CDR3 has 19 amino acids. V lost 0 bases to trimming and J lost 0 bases; unmatched junction nucleotides: 9. The V gene's germline CDR1 is SGDLS and CDR2 YYNGEE. The CDR3 coding sequence is TGTGCCAGCAGCGTAGGTCCTAGCGGATACCCCTCTGGGGCCAACGTCCTGACTTTC. Translated: CASSVGPSGYPSGANVLTF.

This clonotype was seen repeatedly, ten times or more. The chain joins TRBV6-1 to TRBJ1-1, with 7 bases aligning to TRBD1. V shed 0 bases, J shed 2 bases, and the junction held 6 bases outside the gene matches. This CDR3 has 16 amino acids. Germline V lookup: CDR1 MNHNS, CDR2 SASEGT. CDR3 sequence: CASSEARTGPNTEAFF. The DNA for the CDR3 is TGTGCCAGCAGTGAAGCGAGGACAGGACCTAACACTGAAGCTTTCTTT.

This clonotype was picked up many times. The genes are TRBV7-8 and TRBJ2-1, with D hard to call. CDR3 length: 15 amino acids. Germline CDR1 SGHVS, CDR2 FQNEAQ. With 6 bases removed from V and 5 bases from J, the gap between germline ends came to 17 bases. The CDR3 DNA reads TGTGCCAGCAGGGATGTGGAAGGGTTAGACAATGAGCAGTTCTTC. The encoded protein is CASRDVEGLDNEQFF.

A single count supports this clonotype. A single base separates this from a much larger clone, so it may be a read error. This chain connects TRBV20-1 to TRBJ1-2, with a tentative D call TRBD1 (5 bases). The length of the CDR3 is 14 residues. The germline gives CDR1 DFQATT, CDR2 SNEGSKA (reference sequence). CDR3 residues: CSASPGLTNDGYTF. The CDR3 region has the DNA TGCAGTGCTAGCCCAGGGCTTACTAACGATGGCTACACCTTC.

This clonotype was seen only a few times. This rearrangement joins TRBV4-1 to TRBJ2-3; tentatively, D is TRBD2 (5 bases). V lost 2 bases to trimming and J lost 3 bases, with 18 bases between them. Germline CDR1 reads MGHRA; CDR2 reads YSYEKL. The CDR3 is 17 residues long. The CDR3, as DNA: TGCGCCAGCAGCCAAAATTGGGGAAGGGAGAGGACAGATACGCAGTATTTT. Translating gives CASSQNWGRERTDTQYF.

Many counts were recorded for this clonotype. V usage is TRBV12-3 or TRBV12-4 and J usage is TRBJ1-2; 7 positions match TRBD1. The ends lost 2 bases at V and 0 bases at J; junction bases unmatched: 6. This CDR3 region has 16 residues. The DNA for the CDR3 is TGTGCCAGCAGTTTAAGACAGGGCCTTACTAACTATGGCTACACCTTC. This encodes CASSLRQGLTNYGYTF.

The chain links TRBV7-6 to TRBJ2-2; 8 nucleotides align to TRBD2. The CDR3 runs to 16 residues. Germline-derived CDR1 and CDR2 are SGHVS and FNYEAQ. The V gene end was trimmed by 4 bases and the J gene end by 4 bases; junction bases not matched to a gene: 8. The CDR3 DNA sequence: TGTGCCAGCAGCTCCCCGGGGGGGACCCTCACCGGGGAGCTGTTTTTT. Protein: CASSSPGGTLTGELFF.

Ten or more counts support this clonotype. The CDR3 region has the DNA TGTGCCAGCAGTTTACTCGTCGGGCAGTTCTTC. It translates to CASSLLVGQFF. The rearrangement uses TRBV12-3 or TRBV12-4 and TRBJ2-1; D is unclear. The CDR3 covers 11 residues. V was shortened by 2 bases and J by 12 bases, with 8 bases between the two germline ends.

This clonotype has only a few counts. V gene TRBV4-1 combines with J gene TRBJ1-4; no definite D call. The CDR3 loop spans 14 amino acids. The germline gives CDR1 MGHRA, CDR2 YSYEKL. With 1 base removed from V and 5 bases from J, the gap between germline ends came to 8 bases. The CDR3 DNA follows: TGCGCCAGCAGCCAAGTGACTGGAAATGAAAAACTGTTTTTT. Protein sequence: CASSQVTGNEKLFF.

This clonotype was seen repeatedly, ten times or more. The rearrangement uses TRBV7-2 and TRBJ1-5; TRBD1 is a possible D gene (5 bases). In germline, CDR1 is SGHTA, CDR2 FQGNSA. The V and J ends lost 2 bases and 3 bases respectively, with 11 bases between them. The CDR3 extends over 15 amino acids. CDR3 coding DNA: TGTGCCAGCAGCTTATTCGAGGGGATCAATCAGCCCCAGCATTTT. It is translated as CASSLFEGINQPQHF.

This clonotype was counted only a few times. The rearrangement joins TRBV5-4 to TRBJ2-5; D is uncertain. Germline CDR1 and CDR2: SGHNT and YYREEE (reference sequence). There are 13 residues in the CDR3. Trimming left V 2 bases short and J 5 bases short, with 10 bases between. CDR3 region: CASSLSVYETQYF. The CDR3 DNA reads as TGTGCCAGCAGCTTAAGTGTTTATGAGACCCAGTACTTC.

The sample holds many counts of this clonotype. The V gene is TRBV18, the J gene TRBJ2-5, with 11 bases lining up with TRBD1. Germline CDR1 is KGHSH and CDR2 is LQKENI. V trimming: 3 bases; J trimming: 3 bases; junction bases outside the gene matches: 6. The CDR3 extends over 16 amino acids. The CDR3 DNA follows: TGTGCCAGCTCACCTTGGGGACAGGGGGTCAAAGAGACCCAGTACTTC. Translating gives CASSPWGQGVKETQYF.

This clonotype was counted many times. V gene TRBV10-3 combines with J gene TRBJ2-5, with a possible D match to TRBD2 (7 bases). The CDR3 spans 13 residues. Germline V gene data show CDR1 as ENHRY and CDR2 as SYGVKD. Trimming removed 6 bases from V and 5 bases from J, with 13 bases in between. CDR3 in DNA: TGTGCCATCAGCTACAGGGAGGGCGAGACCCAGTACTTC. Its translation: CAISYREGETQYF.

In this sample, this clonotype turned up many times. V is TRBV9 and J is TRBJ2-2, with D possibly matching TRBD2 (5 bases). The CDR3 totals 14 residues. Germline assignment: CDR1 SGDLS and CDR2 YYNGEE. Trimming removed 6 bases at V and 5 bases at J, with 14 bases between. CDR3 sequence (DNA): TGTGCCAGCACCCTAGGCGGAGGTACCGGGGAGCTGTTTTTT. This sequence encodes CASTLGGGTGELFF.

Many counts were recorded for this clonotype. The chain employs TRBV5-5 and TRBJ2-3; 15 bases are a match to TRBD2. This CDR3 region has 18 residues. Germline assignment: CDR1 SGHKS and CDR2 YYEKEE (reference sequence). V lost 0 bases to trimming and J lost 5 bases; unmatched junction nucleotides: 7. The CDR3 DNA sequence: TGTGCCAGCAGCTTGGAGTTGGGACTAGCGGGAGGTGTAGATACGCAGTATTTT. Amino acid sequence: CASSLELGLAGGVDTQYF. The whole variable domain, filled in from reference TRBV5-5 and TRBJ2-3, reads DAGVTQSPTHLIKTRGQQVTLRCSPISGHKSVSWYQQVLGQGPQFIFQYYEKEERGRGNFPDRFSARQFPNYSSELNVNALLLGDSALYLCASSLELGLAGGVDTQYFGPGTRLTVL.

This clonotype occurred many times. V usage is TRBV7-9 and J usage is TRBJ1-4, with 7 bases fitting TRBD1. CDR1 is SEHNR, CDR2 FQNEAQ, per germline (reference sequence). J was trimmed by 4 bases and V by 5 bases; bases with no gene match: 4. The CDR3 loop spans 14 amino acids. This chain's CDR3 is CASSPGQLNEKLFF. Here the CDR3 DNA reads TGTGCCAGCAGCCCGGGACAGCTTAATGAAAAACTGTTTTTT.